This TCR beta chain was retrieved from a study of identical twins listed by TCRdb under 2016. Concerning the study at large: The study deep-sequenced TCR alpha and beta repertoires from monozygotic twins, unrelated adults of various ages and cord blood to test whether fetal clonotypes persist. Replicate twin experiments were performed at different times using different library preparation protocols to rule out contamination.

Of note for this clonotype: This clone's antigen is unknown. Base qualities are not provided; no much larger clone lies one nucleotide away.

The investigation overall reported the following: Abundant cord blood beta clonotypes had fewer insertions, young adult naive repertoires showed a similar but weaker trend, and memory repertoires showed no such trend. Invariant T cells such as MAIT and iNKT could partly confound zero-insertion analyses, though diverse VJ usage argued against this for most clonotypes. Because the same donors could not be followed over many years, the conclusions relied on cross-sectional statistical analysis. Recombination models systematically underestimated out-of-frame TCR alpha sharing in monozygotic twins but agreed with sharing between unrelated individuals. Compared with coincidental sharing between unrelated individuals, out-of-frame TCR alpha sequences shared between twins had an excess of sequences with low generation probability. In beta out-of-frame sequences, excess twin sharing was weaker, because having fewer shared sequences lowered the signal-to-noise ratio.

Receptor amplification or capture employed 5' RACE. The listed sequencing device is Illumina HiSeq 2000. A universal primer binding site was introduced by template switching, and a unique molecular identifier was present in the final cDNA, enabling accurate counting of TCR cDNA molecules. Specific primers in the conserved constant-segment region were used to synthesize first-strand cDNA for TCR alpha and beta chains. Each cDNA library was double barcoded, with a SMART-Mk sample barcode plus Illumina barcodes, to control for contamination. Two successive PCR steps introduced TruSeq adapter sequences along with Illumina sample barcodes. TCR alpha and beta cDNA libraries were sequenced on the Illumina HiSeq platform with custom primers. The authors processed their data as follows. MiGEC processed the raw reads to extract unique molecular identifiers, while MiXCR was used to determine the CDR3 positions. For each individual, recombination models were inferred using an EM algorithm with the repgenHMM and IGoR tools. The analysis of shared clonotypes was done with the tcR package in R, with sharing normalized by the product of cloneset sizes. To study raw recombination free of thymic and clonal selection effects, out-of-frame nonproductive sequences were analyzed. The public sequencing data were trimmed at Q25 with fastp and processed into clonotypes with MiXCR by TCRdb, which kept only in-frame beta chains. Rows with one shared CDR3 protein collapse into an entry with the most common genes and DNA. TCRdb, rather than the study authors, made the V and J calls. The sample table holds fewer than 550,000 distinct CDR3 sequences, of which over 12% were seen once. The ten largest account for around 0.48% of the sample.

CDR1 and CDR2 are drawn from the germline V gene (reference sequence): SEHNR, FQNEAQ. The junction shows trimming of 5 bases on V and 5 bases on J, plus 19 bases between the germline ends. The CDR3 runs 15 amino acids, cysteine and phenylalanine included. The DNA shown is the 45-base CDR3, in frame from base 1. All donors were healthy Caucasians. Three pairs of female monozygotic twins, all aged roughly 18 to 29 years, were included in the twin cohort. Positive isolation kits from Invitrogen were used to isolate CD4+ and CD8+ T cell populations. A further study also used this sample, focusing on yellow fever vaccine responses in identical twins. As that second paper reports: According to the authors, the vaccine-induced T cell response in identical twins seemed to be partly convergent and partly specific to each individual. The study precisely tracked vaccine-responding T cell clones in identical twins.

Here the chain combines TRBV7-9 and TRBJ2-7; the D gene is perhaps TRBD1 or TRBD2, each of them matching over 5 bases. The receptor comes from a woman under 30 in good health. Material for sequencing was CD4+ T cells sorted from blood. The CDR3 protein sequence reads: CASSIPGRRNDEQYF. The bases read TGTGCCAGCAGCATACCAGGGAGAAGGAATGACGAGCAGTACTTC.